This T cell receptor beta chain was sequenced for a study of blood T cell repertoires in COVID-19. Profiled with immunoSEQ multiplex PCR; TCRdb holds only in-frame clones, not every one. The sample lists approximately 210,000 clones, 88% occurring once. This clone has a handful of counts. V was trimmed by 3 bases and J by 2 bases, leaving 11 bases between them. Per germline, CDR1 SGHRS and CDR2 YFSETQ. The length of the CDR3 is 14 residues. This rearrangement joins TRBV5-1 to TRBJ1-1; D is unresolved. The sequence was obtained from a man in his 70s with acute or convalescent COVID-19. The sequenced sample consisted of peripheral blood. The CDR3 DNA reads as TGCGCCAGCAGCTCCCTCGACACAAACACTGAAGCTTTCTTT. As protein: CASSSLDTNTEAFF. Combining the CDR3 with reference TRBV5-1 and TRBJ1-1 gives the whole variable domain KAGVTQTPRYLIKTRGQQVTLSCSPISGHRSVSWYQQTPGQGLQFLFEYFSETQRNKGNFPGRFSGRQFSNSRSEMNVSTLELGDSALYLCASSSLDTNTEAFFGQGTRLTVV.